This TCR beta chain was documented in a study of blood T cell repertoires in COVID-19. Study at large: Samples representing acute and convalescent COVID-19 were sourced from the United States, Italy and Spain. Sample material is recorded as cDNA or gDNA derived from T cells, B-cell-depleted T cells, or PBMCs.

Per the germline V gene, CDR1 is KGHDR and CDR2 is SFDVKD. Deletions cut 1 base from V and 7 bases from J, with 10 bases between. This CDR3 is built from 14 residues. Authors' methods: From reference gene primer amplification, estimates of nucleated cell counts were derived. Sequenced by immunoSEQ multiplex PCR; TCRdb stores in-frame clones only, minus some. That table gives V, J and clone size, and the DNA gave D and trimming. This sample has under 250,000 clones, with around 82% found just once. The chain is built from TRBV24-1 and TRBJ1-5; D is undetermined. Sequences were obtained from peripheral blood. This clonotype was obtained from a woman aged 65 to 85 with acute or convalescent COVID-19. CDR3 nucleotides: TGTGCCACCAGTGATTTTGGACTGAACCAGCCCCAGCATTTT. Residues: CATSDFGLNQPQHF.